This is a list of T cell receptor beta chains from one sample in a study of blood T cells in healthy people across ages. TCRdb reanalysed the 5' RACE reads using MiXCR and keeps one entry per CDR3 protein. This table holds about 620,000 distinct CDR3 sequences, over 20% found once. Material for sequencing was blood. These receptors were obtained from a man between 65 and 85 years old in good health. Both conserved end residues are part of each CDR3. D genes are given only for firm matches. Size is omitted from some rows. Given values are once, few, many or a class for expanded clones.

j_call v_call clone_size d_call cdr3_aa cdr3_nt
TRBJ1-4 TRBV27 few . CASSLYHPVGLTNEKLFF TGTGCCAGCAGTTTATACCACCCGGTAGGGTTAACTAATGAAAAACTGTTTTTT
TRBJ1-5 TRBV28 few TRBD1 CTSSWGTASEGPQHF TGTACCAGCAGCTGGGGGACAGCGTCGGAAGGGCCCCAGCATTTT
TRBJ2-7 TRBV6-5 . . CASSYVRGKGEQYF TGTGCCAGCAGTTACGTTCGGGGTAAGGGCGAGCAGTACTTC
TRBJ2-7 TRBV27 . TRBD2 CASTPGAGGPYEQYF TGTGCCAGCACCCCGGGTGCGGGAGGGCCCTACGAGCAGTACTTC
TRBJ2-1 TRBV24-1 few TRBD2 CATSEQTSDNEQFF TGTGCCACCAGTGAACAGACTAGCGACAATGAGCAGTTCTTC
TRBJ1-1 TRBV29-1 many TRBD1 CSVDRGTEAFF TGCAGCGTAGACAGGGGGACTGAAGCTTTCTTT
TRBJ2-1 TRBV12-3/TRBV12-4 . TRBD2 CASSFGLAGGPNEQFF TGTGCCAGCAGTTTTGGGCTAGCGGGAGGGCCTAATGAGCAGTTCTTC
TRBJ2-3 TRBV20-1 . TRBD2 CSARLAGAGTDTQYF TGCAGTGCTAGGTTAGCGGGAGCAGGAACAGATACGCAGTATTTT
TRBJ2-7 TRBV28 few . CASSWPDYEQYF TGTGCCAGCAGTTGGCCAGACTACGAGCAGTACTTC
TRBJ1-5 TRBV29-1 few . CSVAGGSNQPQHF TGCAGCGTTGCGGGTGGCAGCAATCAGCCCCAGCATTTT
TRBJ2-1 TRBV2 many TRBD1 CASQKPRSGQGYNEQFF TGTGCCAGCCAAAAGCCTCGGTCCGGACAGGGCTACAATGAGCAGTTCTTC
TRBJ2-7 TRBV20-1 . TRBD1 CSASRTGAYEQYF TGCAGTGCTAGCCGGACAGGGGCCTACGAGCAGTACTTC
TRBJ2-3 TRBV7-9 few . CASSKGLDYTDTQYF TGTGCCAGCAGTAAAGGACTGGATTACACAGATACGCAGTATTTT
TRBJ2-7 TRBV7-9 many . CASSPENYEQYF TGTGCCAGCAGCCCAGAGAACTACGAGCAGTACTTC
TRBJ2-7 TRBV6-5 few . CASNRPGLPYEQYF TGTGCCAGCAATAGACCGGGGCTACCATACGAGCAGTACTTC
TRBJ2-5 TRBV28 . . CASSRSGGQETQYF TGTGCCAGCAGTCGGTCCGGAGGGCAAGAGACCCAGTACTTC
TRBJ2-7 TRBV12-3/TRBV12-4 few TRBD1 CASSLDRNMDEQYF TGTGCCAGCAGTCTGGACAGGAATATGGACGAGCAGTACTTC
TRBJ2-5 TRBV27 . TRBD1 CASSSPRQGKETQYF TGTGCCAGCAGTTCCCCCCGACAGGGTAAAGAGACCCAGTACTTC
TRBJ2-7 TRBV12-3/TRBV12-4 few . CASSLIKGGSYEQYF TGTGCCAGCAGTTTGATCAAGGGAGGATCCTACGAGCAGTACTTC
TRBJ1-1 TRBV9 . TRBD1 CASSGQGVDTEAFF TGTGCCAGCAGTGGACAGGGGGTTGACACTGAAGCTTTCTTT